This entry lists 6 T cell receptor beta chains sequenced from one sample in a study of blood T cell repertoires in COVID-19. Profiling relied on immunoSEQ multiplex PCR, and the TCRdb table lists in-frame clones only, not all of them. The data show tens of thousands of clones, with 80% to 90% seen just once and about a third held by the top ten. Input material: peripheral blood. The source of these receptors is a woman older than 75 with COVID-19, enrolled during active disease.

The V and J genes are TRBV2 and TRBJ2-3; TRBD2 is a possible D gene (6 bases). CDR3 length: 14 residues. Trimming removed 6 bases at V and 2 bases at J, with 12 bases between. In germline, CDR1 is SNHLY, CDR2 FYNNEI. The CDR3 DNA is TGTGCCAGCAGCCAGCGGCGGGACACAGATACGCAGTATTTT. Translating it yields CASSQRRDTDTQYF. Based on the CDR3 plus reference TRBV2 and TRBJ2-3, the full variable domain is EPEVTQTPSHQVTQMGQEVILRCVPISNHLYFYWYRQILGQKVEFLVSFYNNEISEKSEIFDDQFSVERPDGSNFTLKIRSTKLEDSAMYFCASSQRRDTDTQYFGPGTRLTVL.

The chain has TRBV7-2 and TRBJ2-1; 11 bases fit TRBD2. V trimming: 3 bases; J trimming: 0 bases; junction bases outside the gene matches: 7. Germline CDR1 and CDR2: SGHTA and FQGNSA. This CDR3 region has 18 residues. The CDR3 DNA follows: TGTGCCAGCAGCTTTCCGCTAGCGGGGGGATCCTCCTACAATGAGCAGTTCTTC. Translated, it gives CASSFPLAGGSSYNEQFF.

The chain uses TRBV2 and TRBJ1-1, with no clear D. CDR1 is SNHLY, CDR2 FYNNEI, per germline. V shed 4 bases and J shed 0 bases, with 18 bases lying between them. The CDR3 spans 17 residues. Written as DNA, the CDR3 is TGTGCCAGCAGTGGGGCATTAAAGGTTGCCGTGAACACTGAAGCTTTCTTT. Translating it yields CASSGALKVAVNTEAFF.

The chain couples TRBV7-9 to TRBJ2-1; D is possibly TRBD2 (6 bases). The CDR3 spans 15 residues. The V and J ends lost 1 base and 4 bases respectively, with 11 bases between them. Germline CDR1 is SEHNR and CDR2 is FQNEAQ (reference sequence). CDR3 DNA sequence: TGTGCCAGCAGCTTAGATGGACTATTATACAATGAGCAGTTCTTC. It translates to CASSLDGLLYNEQFF.

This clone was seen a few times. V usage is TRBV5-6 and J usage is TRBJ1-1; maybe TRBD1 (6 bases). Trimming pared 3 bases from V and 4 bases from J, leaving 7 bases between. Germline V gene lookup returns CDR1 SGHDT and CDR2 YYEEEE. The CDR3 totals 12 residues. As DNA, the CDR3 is TGTGCCAGCAGCTGGACAGCCACTGAAGCTTTCTTT. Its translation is CASSWTATEAFF.

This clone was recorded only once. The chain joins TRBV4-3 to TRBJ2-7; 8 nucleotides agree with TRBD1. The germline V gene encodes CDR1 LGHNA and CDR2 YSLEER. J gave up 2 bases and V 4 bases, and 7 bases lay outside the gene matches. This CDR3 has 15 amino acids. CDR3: CASSLGLQGAYEQYF. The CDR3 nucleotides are TGCGCCAGCAGCCTCGGACTACAGGGGGCCTACGAGCAGTACTTC.